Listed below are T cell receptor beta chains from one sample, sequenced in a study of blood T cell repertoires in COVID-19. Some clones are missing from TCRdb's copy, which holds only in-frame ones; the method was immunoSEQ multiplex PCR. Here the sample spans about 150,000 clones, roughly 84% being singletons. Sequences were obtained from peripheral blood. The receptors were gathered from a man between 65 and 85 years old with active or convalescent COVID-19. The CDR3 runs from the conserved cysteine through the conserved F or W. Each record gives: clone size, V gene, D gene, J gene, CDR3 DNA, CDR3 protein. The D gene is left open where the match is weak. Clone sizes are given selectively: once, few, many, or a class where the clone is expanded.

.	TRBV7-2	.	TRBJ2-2	TGTGCCAGCAGCTTAGTTCGCGGGACCGGGGAGCTGTTTTTT	CASSLVRGTGELFF
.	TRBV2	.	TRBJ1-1	TGTGCCAGCTCCCTCAGATTCTCGAACACTGAAGCTTTCTTT	CASSLRFSNTEAFF
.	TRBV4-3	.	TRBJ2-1	TGCGCCAGCAGCCAATCTAAGGGGTGGAATGAGCAGTTCTTC	CASSQSKGWNEQFF
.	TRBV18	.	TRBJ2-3	TGTGCCAGCTCGCCGAGGGAAGCAACAGATACGCAGTATTTT	CASSPREATDTQYF
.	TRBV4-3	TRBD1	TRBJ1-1	TGCGCCAGCAGCCAAGATGCCCAGGGGGGAGGTGGCACTGAAGCTTTCTTT	CASSQDAQGGGGTEAFF
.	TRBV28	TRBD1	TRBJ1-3	TGTGCCAGCACGACAAACCCGGGACAGGCGAGCTCTGGAAACACCATATATTTT	CASTTNPGQASSGNTIYF
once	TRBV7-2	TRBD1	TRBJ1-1	TGTGCCAGCAGCTGGCTCGACAGGGAGGCCACTGAAGCTTTCTTT	CASSWLDREATEAFF
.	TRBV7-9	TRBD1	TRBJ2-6	TGTGCCAGCAGCTTAGGGTGGGGACAGGGGGCGACTGGGGCCAACGTCCTGACTTTC	CASSLGWGQGATGANVLTF
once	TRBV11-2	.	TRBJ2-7	TGTGCCAGCAGCTTAGTACCAGGGAACTACGAGCAGTACTTC	CASSLVPGNYEQYF
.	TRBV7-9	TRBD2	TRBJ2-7	TGTGCCAGCACCCGACGGGGGGGCTCCTACGAGCAGTACTTC	CASTRRGGSYEQYF
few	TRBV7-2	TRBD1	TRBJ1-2	TGTGCCAGCAGCTTAAAGGCAGGGGGCTCTTATGGCTACACCTTC	CASSLKAGGSYGYTF
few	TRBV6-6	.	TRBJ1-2	TGTGCCAGCAGTGTGACAGATCGTTATGGCTACACCTTC	CASSVTDRYGYTF
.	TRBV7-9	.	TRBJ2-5	TGTGCCAGCGAAAGGGGTCGACAAGAGACCCAGTACTTC	CASERGRQETQYF
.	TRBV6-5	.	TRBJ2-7	TGTGCCAGCCGCGGGGTCCTCTCCTACGAGCAGTACTTC	CASRGVLSYEQYF
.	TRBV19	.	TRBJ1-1	TGTGCCAGTAGAAACAGGGAAACGAACACTGAAGCTTTCTTT	CASRNRETNTEAFF
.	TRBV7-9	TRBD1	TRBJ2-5	TGTGCCAGCAGCTACTCGGACAGGGACCAAGAGACCCAGTACTTC	CASSYSDRDQETQYF
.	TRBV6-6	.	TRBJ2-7	TGTGCCAGCAGTCTCACCTTCGACACCCGGTATTCCTACGAGCAGTACTTC	CASSLTFDTRYSYEQYF
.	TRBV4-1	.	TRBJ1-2	TGCGCCAGCAGCCAGTCTTCAGGAGGTGAAGCGGGCTATGGCTACACCTTC	CASSQSSGGEAGYGYTF
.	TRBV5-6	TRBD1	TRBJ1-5	TGTGCCAGCAGCTTGCGCGGGACAGGGACCTGGCCCCAGCATTTT	CASSLRGTGTWPQHF
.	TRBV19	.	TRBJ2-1	TGTGCCAGTAGAGCGGTTAACTCCTACAATGAGCAGTTCTTC	CASRAVNSYNEQFF
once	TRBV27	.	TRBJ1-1	TGTGCCAGCAGGGGCAGGGCTGAAGCTTTCTTT	CASRGRAEAFF
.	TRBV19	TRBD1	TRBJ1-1	TGTGCCAGTAGTCCAGACAGGGGCGGTAGTAGCACTGAAGCTTTCTTT	CASSPDRGGSSTEAFF
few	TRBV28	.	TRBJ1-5	TGTGCCAGCAGTTTAGGTACAGGGACGCAGCCCCAGCATTTT	CASSLGTGTQPQHF
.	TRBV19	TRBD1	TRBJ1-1	TGTGCCAGTACCGACAGGGGCGGACCTGAAGCTTTCTTT	CASTDRGGPEAFF
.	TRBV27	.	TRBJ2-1	TGTGCCAGTACTCCTTGGGCGGGCCTCAATGAGCAGTTCTTC	CASTPWAGLNEQFF
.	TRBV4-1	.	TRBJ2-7	TGCGCCAGCAGCCACGCGGGCGAGCAGTACTTC	CASSHAGEQYF
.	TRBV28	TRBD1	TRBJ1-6	TGTGCCAGCAGAGGACAGGACCCATATAATTCACCCCTCCACTTT	CASRGQDPYNSPLHF
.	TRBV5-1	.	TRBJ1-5	TGCGCCAGCAGCTTGACAGGGCTAAATCAGCCCCAGCATTTT	CASSLTGLNQPQHF
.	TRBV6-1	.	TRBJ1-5	TGTGCCAGCAGTGAAGGAAGCAGCAGGGATCAGCCCCAGCATTTT	CASSEGSSRDQPQHF